The T cell receptor (beta chain) described here comes from a study of cytomegalovirus exposure and HLA in healthy donors. Assay: immunoSEQ multiplex PCR; the TCRdb copy retains only in-frame clones and omits some. Among over 200,000 clones listed, roughly 83% were seen once. From germline, CDR1 is SGHVS and CDR2 FQNEAQ. V shed 1 base and J 5 bases; nucleotides not matched to a gene: 10. This CDR3 has 17 amino acids. This clone was seen a handful of times. The receptor's source is a woman between 18 and 29 years old in good health and CMV-seronegative. Material for sequencing was PBMCs. The rearrangement links TRBV7-8 to TRBJ2-1, with 8 nucleotides matching TRBD1. In DNA, the CDR3 is TGTGCCAGCAGCTTAGAGGTCGGGCAGGGGGCCAACAATGAGCAGTTCTTC. Its protein product is CASSLEVGQGANNEQFF. Supplemented by reference TRBV7-8 and TRBJ2-1, the full variable domain reads GAGVSQSPRYKVAKRGQDVALRCDPISGHVSLFWYQQALGQGPEFLTYFQNEAQLDKSGLPSDRFFAERPEGSVSTLKIQRTQQEDSAVYLCASSLEVGQGANNEQFFGPGTRLTVL.